The 21 T cell receptor beta chains given below trace back to one sample, sequenced in a study of T cells after yellow fever vaccination. MiXCR was run by TCRdb on the 5' RACE reads, yielding one entry per CDR3 protein. The table lists 500,000 to 650,000 distinct CDR3 sequences, roughly 14% of them singletons. The input for sequencing was PBMCs, taken on the day of the yellow fever booster vaccination. The receptors derive from a man aged 25-45 years who received the YFV17D yellow fever vaccine.

V gene TRBV4-2 combines with J gene TRBJ2-7; no definite D call. The CDR3 runs 13 residues. The V gene's germline CDR1 is LGHNA and CDR2 YNFKEQ. V was pared by 4 bases and J by 3 bases, with 10 bases between. CDR3 residues: CASSPVDDYEQYF. The CDR3 DNA follows: TGTGCCAGCAGCCCGGTAGACGACTACGAGCAGTACTTC.

The chain couples TRBV5-1 to TRBJ2-3; D is ambiguous. The V gene's germline CDR1 is SGHRS and CDR2 YFSETQ. V lost 5 bases to trimming and J lost 0 bases, with 7 bases between them. The CDR3 is made up of 13 amino acids. In DNA, the CDR3 is TGCGCCAGCAGTGACCTTAGCACAGATACGCAGTATTTT. It codes for CASSDLSTDTQYF.

This clonotype turned up a few times. The chain has TRBV20-1 and TRBJ2-3; 8 bases fit TRBD2. CDR1 and CDR2 (germline): DFQATT, SNEGSKA (reference sequence). Trimming took 3 bases from V and 4 from J; bases not matched to a gene: 3. The CDR3 extends over 13 amino acids. The CDR3 DNA reads as TGCAGTGCTAGTGGGACTAGTCCAGATACGCAGTATTTT. Its translation is CSASGTSPDTQYF.

This clonotype appeared many times. V and J are TRBV6-2 or TRBV6-3 and TRBJ1-1; the match to TRBD1 covers 8 bases. From germline, CDR1 is MNHEY and CDR2 SVGEGT. The ends lost 6 bases at V and 1 base at J; junction bases unmatched: 10. The CDR3 is 16 residues long. The CDR3, as DNA: TGTGCCAGCAGGCTACGGACAGGGAGAAGGAACACTGAAGCTTTCTTT. Translation gives CASRLRTGRRNTEAFF.

This clonotype was seen a handful of times. The V gene is TRBV7-9, the J gene TRBJ1-2; D call uncertain. Looked up from germline, CDR1 is SEHNR and CDR2 is FQNEAQ (reference sequence). Trimming stripped 5 bases from V and 2 bases from J, with 18 bases between. The CDR3 has 16 amino acids. CDR3 protein: CASSPAMALTNYGYTF. CDR3 in DNA: TGTGCCAGCAGCCCGGCGATGGCATTGACCAACTATGGCTACACCTTC.

This chain links TRBV12-3 or TRBV12-4 with TRBJ1-2; D possibly corresponds to TRBD1 (5 bases). V was shortened by 7 bases and J by 2 bases, with 11 bases between the two germline ends. The CDR3 consists of 13 residues. The CDR3 loop reads CASNEAGNYGYTF. DNA of the CDR3: TGTGCCAGCAATGAGGCAGGGAACTATGGCTACACCTTC.

This clonotype was picked up a small number of times. V gene TRBV20-1 combines with J gene TRBJ2-5; 7 bases match TRBD1. Unmatched junction bases numbered 6, after V lost 3 bases and J lost 5 bases. Germline CDR1 DFQATT, CDR2 SNEGSKA (reference sequence). The CDR3 spans 13 residues. CDR3 amino acids: CSASPTGLETQYF. The CDR3 DNA sequence: TGCAGTGCTAGTCCGACAGGGCTCGAGACCCAGTACTTC.

This clonotype was counted only a few times. The J gene is TRBJ2-7, the V gene TRBV20-1, with D possibly being TRBD1 or TRBD2 (5 bases each). Per germline, CDR1 DFQATT and CDR2 SNEGSKA (reference sequence). Trimming cost V 3 bases and J 3 bases, with 15 bases left between them. The CDR3 has 14 amino acids. The CDR3 DNA sequence: TGCAGTGCTAGGCCCCTGCGAGGGGACTACGAGCAGTACTTC. Encoded protein: CSARPLRGDYEQYF.

In its sample, this clonotype was seen a few times. The chain has TRBV20-1 and TRBJ2-7; D ambiguous. This CDR3 is 13 amino acids long. Trimming stripped 5 bases from V and 0 bases from J, with 11 bases between. Germline CDR1 is DFQATT and CDR2 is SNEGSKA (reference sequence). For the CDR3, the DNA is TGCAGTGCTGAGCCCTCCCACTCCTACGAGCAGTACTTC. It codes for CSAEPSHSYEQYF.

The gene calls are TRBV7-2 and TRBJ1-2; D is undetermined. Germline-derived CDR1 and CDR2 are SGHTA and FQGNSA. Trimming left V 1 base short and J 5 bases short, with 8 bases between. The CDR3 has 13 residues. CDR3 DNA: TGTGCCAGCAGCTTAGGGCCAGAGTATGGCTACACCTTC. As protein: CASSLGPEYGYTF.

This clonotype was observed many times. V and J are TRBV29-1 and TRBJ2-7, with D unclear. This CDR3 has 13 residues. Trimming shortened V by 5 bases and J by 4 bases, and 15 bases separated the two germline ends. From germline, CDR1 is SQVTM and CDR2 ANQGSEA. In nucleotides, the CDR3 is TGCAGCGTTCCGGGCCTCAATAATTACGAGCAGTACTTC. Protein sequence: CSVPGLNNYEQYF.

There are a few counts of this clonotype. The rearrangement joins TRBV20-1 to TRBJ2-1, with a weak D call TRBD2 (6 bases). This CDR3 is built from 13 residues. Trimming removed 5 bases from V and 10 bases from J, with 18 bases in between. Germline CDR1 and CDR2: DFQATT and SNEGSKA (reference sequence). CDR3 region: CSARDGGRPEQFF. The CDR3 DNA reads TGCAGTGCTCGGGACGGAGGGCGGCCAGAGCAGTTCTTC.

J is TRBJ2-2 and V is TRBV20-1, with 9 bases identical to TRBD2. The V gene's germline CDR1 is DFQATT and CDR2 SNEGSKA (reference sequence). V shed 2 bases, J shed 1 base, and the junction held 5 bases outside the gene matches. The CDR3 length is 16 residues. CDR3 loop: CSARRASGVNTGELFF. In nucleotides, the CDR3 is TGCAGTGCTAGAAGGGCTAGCGGGGTGAACACCGGGGAGCTGTTTTTT.

This clonotype was seen a few times. This chain connects TRBV4-3 to TRBJ1-1; maybe TRBD1 (5 bases). The CDR3 sequence is 15 residues long. The V gene lost 0 bases and the J gene lost 1 base, with 9 bases spanning the gap. CDR1 is LGHNA and CDR2 is YSLEER in the germline V gene. The CDR3 nucleotides are TGCGCCAGCAGCCAAGAGGGGGACGGGAACACTGAAGCTTTCTTT. Translating it yields CASSQEGDGNTEAFF.

In this sample, this clonotype turned up a few times. The CDR3 is CASSLRAGGSYNEQFF. The CDR3 region has the DNA TGTGCCAGCAGTTTACGGGCGGGAGGTTCCTACAATGAGCAGTTCTTC. The chain employs TRBV12-3 or TRBV12-4 and TRBJ2-1; TRBD2 matches at 8 bases. The CDR3 is 16 residues long. The V segment lost 2 bases and the J segment 1 base; nucleotides outside the gene matches: 4.

The chain uses TRBV29-1 and TRBJ2-5; TRBD2 matches at 7 bases. The CDR3 sequence is 13 residues long. Germline V lookup: CDR1 SQVTM, CDR2 ANQGSEA. The CDR3 sequence is CTARSGKKETQYF. The CDR3 coding sequence is TGCACCGCCCGAAGCGGGAAGAAAGAGACCCAGTACTTC.

The chain links TRBV6-2 or TRBV6-3 to TRBJ2-6; 7 nucleotides line up with TRBD1. Trimming cost V 5 bases and J 2 bases; bases outside gene matches: 6. Looked up from germline, CDR1 is MNHEY and CDR2 is SVGEGT. This CDR3 is built from 16 residues. CDR3 region: CASSLTGMAGANVLTF. The CDR3 DNA reads TGTGCCAGCAGTCTGACAGGGATGGCTGGGGCCAACGTCCTGACTTTC.

This clonotype occurred a few times. The V and J genes are TRBV7-9 and TRBJ2-5; no firm D call. Germline V gene sequence: CDR1 SEHNR, CDR2 FQNEAQ (reference sequence). CDR3 length equals 13 residues. V was clipped by 4 bases and J by 1 base, with 7 bases between them. Here the CDR3 DNA reads TGTGCCAGCAGCTCTTTTAGCCAAGAGACCCAGTACTTC. It translates to CASSSFSQETQYF.

The chain combines TRBV10-3 with TRBJ1-1; a possible D gene is TRBD1 (5 bases). With 0 bases removed from V and 1 base from J, the gap between germline ends came to 6 bases. Germline assignment: CDR1 ENHRY and CDR2 SYGVKD. The CDR3 is made up of 14 amino acids. The DNA for the CDR3 is TGTGCCATCAGTGAGTCGGGGCCGAACACTGAAGCTTTCTTT. Its protein is CAISESGPNTEAFF.

The chain joins TRBV29-1 to TRBJ1-1; the match to TRBD1 covers 7 bases. The CDR3 loop spans 13 amino acids. J lost 1 base, V lost 8 bases, and 7 bases had no gene match. Germline V gene sequence: CDR1 SQVTM, CDR2 ANQGSEA. CDR3 amino acids: CSTRQGANTEAFF. As DNA, the CDR3 is TGCAGCACCAGACAGGGTGCGAACACTGAAGCTTTCTTT.

This clonotype has more than one count but fewer than ten. This chain links TRBV24-1 with TRBJ2-1; no clear D. The germline CDR1 and CDR2 sequences are KGHDR and SFDVKD. Trimming took off 5 bases at V and 3 bases at J, with 1 base between the two ends. This CDR3 is 11 amino acids long. The CDR3 is CATSGYNEQFF. The CDR3 nucleotides read TGTGCCACCAGTGGCTACAATGAGCAGTTCTTC.